This section outlines one TCR beta chain sequence together with its context. Its antigen is currently not known. Base quality data are lacking; no much larger clone is found one base away. This record belongs to a study of shared clonotypes between healthy human individuals (dated by TCRdb to about 2020). Regarding the study in general: The cohort comprised two women and a few men aged 18 to 49 years. Per donor, three plates each were used for CD4 naive and CD4 memory, two for CD8 naive, and one for CD8 memory. Between about 0.9 and 8.9 billion PBMCs per donor were obtained by leukapheresis. To estimate repertoire size and how much clonotypes are shared between individuals, the study performed deep sequencing of blood TCR repertoires from a few healthy adults. Libraries were prepared and TCR repertoires were sequenced by different laboratories using diverse techniques, in order to increase sequencing depth and limit assay-specific biases.

Findings and caveats that apply to the study as a whole: When several donors were compared, the shared fraction of clonotypes was about 5% for naive CD4, over 3% for naive CD8, 2% to 2.5% for memory CD4, and 0.4% for memory CD8. Estimated clonotype richness was generally larger for naive than for memory subsets. Higher generation probabilities were observed for clonotypes shared by all four sorted-subset donors than for non-shared clonotypes. Only blood was sampled, and tissue TCR repertoires likely differ from those in blood. Rarefaction of sorted-subset datasets indicated incomplete sequencing despite the large sequencing depth. Pairwise subsampling indicated that sequencing depth was expected to affect the degree of clonotype sharing among donors. Because the study included only a small number of donors, the genetic and exposure-history diversity represented was limited.

From the cysteine up to the phenylalanine, the CDR3 has a length of 14 residues. Only the CDR3 part of the read is kept: 42 bases, read in frame from the first base. The germline V gene provides CDR1 LGHNA and CDR2 YSLEER. Trimming takes 1 base from V and 3 bases from J, and the germline ends sit 10 bases apart. CD8 naive samples were CD45RO-negative cells positively selected for CCR7, giving a CD45RA+CCR7+ population that excluded TemRA cells. Healthy HIV-negative adults with no recently reported acute infections or vaccinations were included as donors. Every donor was a Caucasian adult living in Nashville, Tennessee, USA. Blood was collected by leukapheresis, and PBMCs were isolated by Ficoll-Histopaque density gradient centrifugation and then cryopreserved in liquid nitrogen vapor phase. Analytical flow cytometry was used to check the purity and quantity of every magnetically sorted T cell population. Genomic DNA was isolated from each sorted fraction and quantified by UV absorbance on a Nanodrop 2000c.

TCR CDR3 regions were amplified from genomic DNA by multiplex PCR using the deep immunoSEQ assay. For each cell subset, the extracted genomic DNA was distributed evenly across all wells of several immunoSEQ 96-well plates, and each plate served as one replicate. For sorted subsets, about 220 ng of genomic DNA, equivalent to some 33,000 T cell genomes, went into each replicate PCR. The purified libraries were quantified using a Qubit 3.0 fluorometer, sized with a Bioanalyzer 2100, and then quantified again using the KAPA Library Quantification kit. Every immunoSEQ 96-well plate was sequenced on a separate single-read 150-cycle Illumina NextSeq 550 flow cell. The original pipeline was this. The immunoSEQ output contained only junctional sequences without quality scores, so filtering could not match that applied to full-length reads. Sequences were annotated with PyIR, a Python wrapper for IgBLAST v1.9, using IMGT germline references to assign V/J genes and CDR3. Reads were filtered out if the reads had weak V/J assignments (E-value above 1e-6), no CDR3, stop codons, out-of-frame junctions, or ambiguous translated residues. V3J clonotypes were defined as sequences sharing the same inferred V gene, J gene, and CDR3 amino acid sequence. Percentage overlap between repertoires was computed as shared unique clonotypes divided by the size of the smaller repertoire. Richness of each repertoire was evaluated using RTK rarefaction, the Chao1 estimator, and Recon v2.1 estimates of unobserved clonotypes. Generation probabilities for all TCRbeta clonotypes obtained by the gDNA method from a handful of donors were computed using OLGA. TCRdb re-hosts the immuneACCESS table, in-frame sequences only. Its copies lack some clones; in the studies checked, an unresolved V gene accounts for under half of them, and the cause for the rest is not known. The V and J calls and the clone size are those of that table, but D and trimming were determined from the DNA. The sample table contains roughly 890,000 clones; only one count was recorded for over 90% of them. Jointly, the top ten make up 24% of the sample.

Here the chain combines TRBV4-3 and TRBJ2-7; no confident D gene assignment can be made. The sequencing sample was made of naive CD8+ T cells sorted from blood. The cell subset or site label, read with the paper, signifies: CD45RA+CCR7+. The clonotype comes from a man younger than 40 in good health. In nucleotide form, the sequence is TGCGCCAGCAGCCAAGGGGGTCTATACTACGAGCAGTACTTC. Its translation is CASSQGGLYYEQYF.